A single sample gave rise to the 22 T cell receptor beta chains below, sequenced in a study of T cells in Graves' hyperthyroidism and ophthalmopathy. Amplified regions were TCR beta CDR3 sequences from RNA transcripts. HTBI primers drove first-round RT-PCR of the TCR CDR3. TCRdb processed the multiplex PCR reads anew with MiXCR; each CDR3 protein has one entry. In the table there are around 700,000 distinct CDR3 sequences, 18% of which are singletons. The sequencing sample was made of blood. Receptor source: a woman in her forties or fifties with Graves' hyperthyroidism that later progressed to Graves' ophthalmopathy.

J is TRBJ1-2 and V is TRBV10-1; D gene unclear. Germline V CDR1 and CDR2: WNHNN, SYGVQD (reference sequence). CDR3 size: 13 residues. Deletions cut 0 bases from V and 8 bases from J, with 10 bases between. The CDR3 sequence is CASSESGRRGYTF. CDR3 bases: TGCGCCAGCAGTGAGTCCGGCAGGCGCGGCTACACCTTC.

J is TRBJ2-7 and V is TRBV9, with D perhaps matching TRBD1 or TRBD2 (5 bases each). CDR3 size: 18 residues. Trimming took 0 bases from V and 3 from J, leaving 22 bases between them. Germline V gene lookup returns CDR1 SGDLS and CDR2 YYNGEE. The CDR3 sequence: CASSVGGIPRGSYYEQYF. The CDR3 nucleotides are TGTGCCAGCAGCGTAGGGGGCATCCCTCGGGGCAGTTACTACGAGCAGTACTTC.

The rearrangement links TRBV6-1 to TRBJ2-2; 9 nucleotides line up with TRBD2. CDR1 is MNHNS, CDR2 SASEGT, per germline. The CDR3 consists of 16 residues. After removal of 6 bases from V and 6 bases from J, the junction contained 11 bases not matched to a gene. The CDR3 bases are TGTGCCAGCAGGCTCGCGAGCGGGGGGATTGCCGGGGAGCTGTTTTTT. It encodes CASRLASGGIAGELFF.

In this sample, this clonotype turned up many times. The V call is TRBV14, the J call TRBJ1-6; unclear D gene. Trimming removed 4 bases from V and 16 bases from J, with 20 bases in between. This CDR3 is built from 14 residues. CDR1 is SGHDN, CDR2 FVKESK, per germline. The CDR3 here is CASSPHGEGLRLHF. CDR3 sequence (DNA): TGTGCCAGCAGCCCCCATGGAGAGGGCCTGAGGCTCCACTTT.

This clonotype occurred many times. The gene calls are TRBV3-1 and TRBJ2-4; D unclear. Between the trimmed V and J ends, which lost 4 bases and 4 bases, there was a span of 11 bases. Germline V gene lookup returns CDR1 LGHDT and CDR2 YNNKEL (reference sequence). The CDR3 has 14 residues. This CDR3 reads CASSRSDGKNIQYF. The CDR3 coding sequence is TGTGCCAGCAGCCGCTCGGACGGAAAAAACATTCAGTACTTC.

This clonotype was counted many times. V is TRBV11-2 and J is TRBJ1-3, with TRBD1 as a possible D gene (5 bases). Germline V gives CDR1 SGHAT, CDR2 FQNNGV. This CDR3 has 14 amino acids. V was pared by 5 bases and J by 7 bases, with 15 bases between. CDR3 bases: TGTGCCAGCAGCCACACCAGGGAAGGGAACACCATATATTTT. This translates into CASSHTREGNTIYF.

The table lists this clonotype with many counts. CDR3: CASGLVPPGRVGTDTQYF. CDR3 coding DNA: TGTGCTAGTGGTTTGGTCCCCCCCGGCAGGGTCGGAACAGATACGCAGTATTTT. V is TRBV12-5 and J is TRBJ2-3; D is possibly TRBD1 (5 bases). CDR1 is LGHNT, CDR2 FRNRAP, per germline. CDR3 size: 18 residues. V was cut by 0 bases and J by 3 bases, with 19 bases left in between.

In this sample, this clonotype turned up a few times. The genes are TRBV20-1 and TRBJ2-3; perhaps TRBD1 as D (6 bases). V lost 5 bases, J lost 2 bases, and 17 bases lay in between. The CDR3 is 15 residues long. CDR1 is DFQATT, CDR2 SNEGSKA, per germline (reference sequence). CDR3 region: CSASLQGPYTDTQYF. The CDR3 DNA is TGCAGTGCTTCACTACAGGGTCCCTACACAGATACGCAGTATTTT.

The sample holds a few counts of this clonotype. This chain connects TRBV29-1 to TRBJ1-2; D perhaps matches TRBD1 (6 bases). This CDR3 contains 12 residues. The V and J ends lost 4 bases and 8 bases respectively, with 14 bases between them. Per the germline V gene, CDR1 is SQVTM and CDR2 is ANQGSEA. This chain's CDR3 is CSVAGETQGYTF. CDR3 bases: TGCAGCGTTGCAGGGGAAACCCAGGGCTACACCTTC.

This rearrangement joins TRBV6-1 to TRBJ2-1; 7 nucleotides agree with TRBD1. V trimming: 6 bases; J trimming: 9 bases; junction bases outside the gene matches: 8. The V gene's germline CDR1 is MNHNS and CDR2 SASEGT. The CDR3 length is 13 residues. CDR3 sequence reads: CASSTDRDTEQFF. The CDR3 DNA follows: TGTGCCAGCAGCACAGACAGGGATACTGAGCAGTTCTTC.

This clonotype was detected ten times or more. The chain couples TRBV18 to TRBJ1-2, with a possible D match to TRBD1 (6 bases). V lost 1 base and J lost 8, with 14 bases in between. The CDR3 is 14 residues long. The germline CDR1 and CDR2 sequences are KGHSH and LQKENI. The chain's CDR3 is CASSPRDRQKGYTF. In DNA form, the CDR3 reads TGTGCCAGCTCACCACGTGACAGGCAAAAGGGCTACACCTTC. The whole variable domain, remainder taken from reference TRBV18 and TRBJ1-2, is NAGVMQNPRHLVRRRGQEARLRCSPMKGHSHVYWYRQLPEEGLKFMVYLQKENIIDESGMPKERFSAEFPKEGPSILRIQQVVRGDSAAYFCASSPRDRQKGYTFGSGTRLTVV.

The chain links TRBV7-9 to TRBJ1-6, with TRBD1 matching over 7 bases. This CDR3 has 17 residues. V lost 1 base and J lost 3; bases outside the gene matches: 6. Looked up from germline, CDR1 is SEHNR and CDR2 is FQNEAQ (reference sequence). CDR3 in amino acids: CASSLGGGQSYNSPLHF. The CDR3 DNA is TGTGCCAGCAGCTTAGGAGGGGGACAGAGCTATAATTCACCCCTCCACTTT.

This clonotype showed up many times. The chain carries TRBV3-1 and TRBJ2-1, with D perhaps being TRBD1 or TRBD2 (5 bases each). The germline CDR1 and CDR2 sequences are LGHDT and YNNKEL (reference sequence). Trimming took off 0 bases at V and 4 bases at J, with 10 bases between the two ends. The CDR3 length is 15 residues. The CDR3 bases are TGTGCCAGCAGCCAAGAGGGACCGGTGTACAATGAGCAGTTCTTC. Its protein is CASSQEGPVYNEQFF.

This clonotype showed up many times. The chain is built from TRBV7-6 and TRBJ2-1; the D gene is possibly TRBD2 (5 bases). This CDR3 comprises 15 residues. V was shortened by 7 bases and J by 5 bases, with 18 bases between the two germline ends. CDR1 SGHVS and CDR2 FNYEAQ come from the germline V gene. CDR3 DNA: TGTGCCAGCAAACCGGCACTAGGGCGAAACAATGAGCAGTTCTTC. This encodes CASKPALGRNNEQFF.

This sequence joins TRBV7-8 and TRBJ2-1; 10 bases are a match to TRBD2. The V gene end was trimmed by 4 bases and the J gene end by 7 bases; junction bases not matched to a gene: 7. This CDR3 comprises 15 residues. From germline, CDR1 is SGHVS and CDR2 FQNEAQ. The CDR3: CASSSSGGLLNEQFF. The CDR3 DNA is TGTGCCAGCAGCTCTAGCGGGGGCCTCCTGAATGAGCAGTTCTTC.

This clonotype has a handful of counts. CDR3 nucleotide sequence: TGCAGCGTTAAGTGGGCGAACCAAGAGACCCAGTACTTC. Its translation is CSVKWANQETQYF. The genes are TRBV29-1 and TRBJ2-5; no reliable D call. Trimming removed 5 bases from V and 0 bases from J, with 10 bases in between. Germline CDR1 and CDR2: SQVTM and ANQGSEA. The CDR3 consists of 13 residues.

This rearrangement joins TRBV7-2 to TRBJ2-7; D might be TRBD2 (7 bases). Germline V gives CDR1 SGHTA, CDR2 FQGNSA. The length of the CDR3 is 14 residues. Trimming removed 4 bases at V and 3 bases at J, with 13 bases between. The CDR3 coding sequence is TGTGCCAGCAGCTGGGGGGGGGGGCTCTACGAGCAGTACTTC. Protein: CASSWGGGLYEQYF.

This clonotype was detected a few times. The rearrangement joins TRBV6-1 to TRBJ2-1; TRBD2 is a possible D gene (6 bases). Germline values: CDR1 MNHNS, CDR2 SASEGT. Trimming left V 6 bases short and J 4 bases short, with 16 bases between. The CDR3 contains 15 residues. The chain's CDR3 is CASRISQAGYNEQFF. CDR3 coding DNA: TGTGCCAGCAGGATTTCACAGGCGGGGTACAATGAGCAGTTCTTC.

This clonotype was observed many times. The chain joins TRBV2 to TRBJ1-5; D not certain. The V gene lost 5 bases and the J gene lost 2 bases, with 10 bases spanning the gap. Germline values: CDR1 SNHLY, CDR2 FYNNEI. The CDR3 is made up of 14 amino acids. The CDR3 loop reads CASSYRTGNQPQHF. CDR3 coding DNA: TGTGCCAGCAGTTACAGAACCGGCAATCAGCCCCAGCATTTT.

The rearrangement links TRBV19 to TRBJ1-1; D remains unclear. The CDR3 totals 13 residues. Germline CDR1 LNHDA, CDR2 SQIVND (reference sequence). Trimming shortened V by 6 bases and J by 7 bases, and 15 bases separated the two germline ends. CDR3 bases: TGTGCCAGTAGCCTCGGGCGGGAGCTTGAAGCTTTCTTT. Residues: CASSLGRELEAFF.

This clonotype turned up a few times. V and J are TRBV6-6 and TRBJ2-1, with D possibly matching TRBD1 (5 bases). Trimming left V 0 bases short and J 8 bases short, with 23 bases between. The CDR3 runs 18 residues. Germline CDR1 and CDR2: MNHNY and SVGAGI (reference sequence). This CDR3 is CASSYSSRGASGSHEQFF. The CDR3 DNA is TGTGCCAGCAGTTACTCGTCTAGGGGTGCCTCGGGTAGCCATGAGCAGTTCTTC.

The chain uses TRBV6-1 and TRBJ1-5; tentative D call: TRBD1 (5 bases). CDR1 and CDR2 from the germline V gene are MNHNS and SASEGT. Trimming took off 3 bases at V and 1 base at J, with 13 bases between the two ends. This CDR3 contains 16 residues. CDR3 bases: TGTGCCAGCAGTGAGGCCCAGGGTGGGAGCAATCAGCCCCAGCATTTT. This translates into CASSEAQGGSNQPQHF.